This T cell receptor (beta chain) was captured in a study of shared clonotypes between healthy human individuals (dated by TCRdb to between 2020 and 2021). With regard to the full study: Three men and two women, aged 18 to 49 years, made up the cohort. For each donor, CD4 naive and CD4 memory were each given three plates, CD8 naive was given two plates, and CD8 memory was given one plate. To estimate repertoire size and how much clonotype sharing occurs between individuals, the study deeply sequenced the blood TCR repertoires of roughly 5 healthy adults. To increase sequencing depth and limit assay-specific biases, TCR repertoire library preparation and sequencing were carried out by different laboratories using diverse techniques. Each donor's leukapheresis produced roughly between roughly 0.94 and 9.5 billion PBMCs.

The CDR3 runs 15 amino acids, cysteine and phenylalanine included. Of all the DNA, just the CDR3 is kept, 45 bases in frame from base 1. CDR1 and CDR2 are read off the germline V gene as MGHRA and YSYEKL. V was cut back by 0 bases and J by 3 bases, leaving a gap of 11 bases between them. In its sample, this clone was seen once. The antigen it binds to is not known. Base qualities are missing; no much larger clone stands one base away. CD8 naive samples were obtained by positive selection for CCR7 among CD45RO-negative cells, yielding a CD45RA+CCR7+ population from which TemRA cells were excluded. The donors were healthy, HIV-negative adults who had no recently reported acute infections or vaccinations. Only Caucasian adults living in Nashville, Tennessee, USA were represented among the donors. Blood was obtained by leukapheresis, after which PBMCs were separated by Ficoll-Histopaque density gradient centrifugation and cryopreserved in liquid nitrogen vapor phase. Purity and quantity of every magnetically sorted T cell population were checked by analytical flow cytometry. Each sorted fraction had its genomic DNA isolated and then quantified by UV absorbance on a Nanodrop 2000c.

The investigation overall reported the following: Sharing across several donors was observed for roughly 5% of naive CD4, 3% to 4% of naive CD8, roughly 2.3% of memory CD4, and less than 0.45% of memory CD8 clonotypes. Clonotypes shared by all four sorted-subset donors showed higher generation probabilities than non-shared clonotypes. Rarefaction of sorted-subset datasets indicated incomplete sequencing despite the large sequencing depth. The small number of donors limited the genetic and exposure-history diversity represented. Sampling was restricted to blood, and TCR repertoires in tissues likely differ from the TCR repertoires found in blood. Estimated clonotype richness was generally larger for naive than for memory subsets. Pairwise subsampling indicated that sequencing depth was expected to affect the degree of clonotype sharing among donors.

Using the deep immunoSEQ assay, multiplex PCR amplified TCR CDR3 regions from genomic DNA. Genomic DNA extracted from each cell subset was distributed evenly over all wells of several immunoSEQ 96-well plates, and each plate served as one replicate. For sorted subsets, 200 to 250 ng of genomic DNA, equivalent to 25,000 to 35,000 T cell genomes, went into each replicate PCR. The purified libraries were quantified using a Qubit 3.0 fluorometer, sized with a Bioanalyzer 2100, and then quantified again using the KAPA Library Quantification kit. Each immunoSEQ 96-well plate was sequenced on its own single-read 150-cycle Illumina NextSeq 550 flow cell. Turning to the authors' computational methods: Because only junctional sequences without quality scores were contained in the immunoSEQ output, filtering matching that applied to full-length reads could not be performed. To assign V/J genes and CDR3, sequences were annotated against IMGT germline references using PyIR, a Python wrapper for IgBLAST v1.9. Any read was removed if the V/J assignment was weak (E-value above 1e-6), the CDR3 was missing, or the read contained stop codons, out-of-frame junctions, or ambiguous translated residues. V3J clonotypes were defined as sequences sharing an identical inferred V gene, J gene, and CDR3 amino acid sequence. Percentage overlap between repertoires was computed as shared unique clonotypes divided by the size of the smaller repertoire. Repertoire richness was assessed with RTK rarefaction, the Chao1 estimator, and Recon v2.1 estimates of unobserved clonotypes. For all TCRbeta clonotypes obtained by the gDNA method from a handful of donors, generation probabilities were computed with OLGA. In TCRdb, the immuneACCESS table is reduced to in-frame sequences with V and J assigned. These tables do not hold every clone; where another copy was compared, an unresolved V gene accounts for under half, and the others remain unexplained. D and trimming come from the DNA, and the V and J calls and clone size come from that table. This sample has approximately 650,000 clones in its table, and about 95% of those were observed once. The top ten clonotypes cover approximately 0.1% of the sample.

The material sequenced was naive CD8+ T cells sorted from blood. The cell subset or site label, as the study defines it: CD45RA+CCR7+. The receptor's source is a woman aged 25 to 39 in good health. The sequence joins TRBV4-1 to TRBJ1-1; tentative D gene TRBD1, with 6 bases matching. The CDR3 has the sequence CASSQDGHRDTEAFF. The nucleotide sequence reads TGCGCCAGCAGCCAAGATGGTCACAGGGACACTGAAGCTTTCTTT.